This T cell receptor beta chain was sequenced for a study of beta chain features in type 1 diabetes. General study results and limits: For patients and controls alike, PCR might favor shorter templates to the same degree. Shorter TCRB CDR3s, moderately but significantly so, were found in Type 1 diabetes patients in all four CD4+ subsets. A closer apparent resemblance between naive, central memory and Treg TCRB repertoires was seen in patients than in healthy donors.

CDR1 is SGHNT and CDR2 is YYREEE in the germline V gene (reference sequence). V lost 4 bases, J lost 12 bases, and 17 bases lay in between. This CDR3 is 14 amino acids long. Expressed TCRB transcripts were sequenced after all isolated RNA was converted to cDNA. Naive, central memory and regulatory T cell samples yielded around 3.9 million reads on average. Sequencing used immunoSEQ multiplex PCR; TCRdb keeps in-frame clones, though not all of them. This table has hundreds of thousands of clones, about an eighth appearing once. This clone was recorded a few times. The antigen is undetermined. Source material: naive CD4+ T cells from blood. The chain has TRBV5-4 and TRBJ1-6; perhaps TRBD1 as D (5 bases). The origin of this receptor is a man between 18 and 35 years old with type 1 diabetes. The CDR3 is CASSHRDRQLPLHF. CDR3 bases: TGTGCCAGCAGCCACCGGGACCGCCAATTACCCCTCCACTTT.